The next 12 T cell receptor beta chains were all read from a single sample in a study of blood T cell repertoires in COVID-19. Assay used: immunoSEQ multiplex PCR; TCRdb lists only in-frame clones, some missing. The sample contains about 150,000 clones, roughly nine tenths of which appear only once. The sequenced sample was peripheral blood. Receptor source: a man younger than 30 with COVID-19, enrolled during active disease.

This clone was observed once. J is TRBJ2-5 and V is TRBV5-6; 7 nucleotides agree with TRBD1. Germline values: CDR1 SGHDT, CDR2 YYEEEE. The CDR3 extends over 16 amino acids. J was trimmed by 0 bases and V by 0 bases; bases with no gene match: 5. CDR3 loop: CASSLVAGGYQETQYF. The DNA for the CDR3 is TGTGCCAGCAGCTTGGTCGCAGGGGGTTACCAAGAGACCCAGTACTTC. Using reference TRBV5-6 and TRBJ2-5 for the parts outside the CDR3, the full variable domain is DAGVTQSPTHLIKTRGQQVTLRCSPKSGHDTVSWYQQALGQGPQFIFQYYEEEERQRGNFPDRFSGHQFPNYSSELNVNALLLGDSALYLCASSLVAGGYQETQYFGPGTRLLVL.

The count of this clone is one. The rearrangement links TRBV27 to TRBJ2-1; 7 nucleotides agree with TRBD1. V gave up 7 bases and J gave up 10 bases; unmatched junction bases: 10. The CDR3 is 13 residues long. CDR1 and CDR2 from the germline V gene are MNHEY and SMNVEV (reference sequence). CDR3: CASIGTAAGEQFF. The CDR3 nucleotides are TGTGCCAGCATTGGGACAGCCGCAGGGGAGCAGTTCTTC.

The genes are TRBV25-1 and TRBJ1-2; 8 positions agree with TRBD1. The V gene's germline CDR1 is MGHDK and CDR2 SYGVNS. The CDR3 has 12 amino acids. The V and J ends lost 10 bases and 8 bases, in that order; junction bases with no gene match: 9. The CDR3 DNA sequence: TGTGCCACGACGTCCAGGGGGCTCGGCTACACCTTC. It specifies CATTSRGLGYTF.

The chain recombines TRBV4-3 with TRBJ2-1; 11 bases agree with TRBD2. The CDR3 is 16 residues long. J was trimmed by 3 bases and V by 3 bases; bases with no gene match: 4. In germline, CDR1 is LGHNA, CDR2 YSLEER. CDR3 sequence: CASSHRGLAVYNEQFF. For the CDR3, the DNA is TGCGCCAGCAGCCATAGGGGACTAGCGGTCTACAATGAGCAGTTCTTC.

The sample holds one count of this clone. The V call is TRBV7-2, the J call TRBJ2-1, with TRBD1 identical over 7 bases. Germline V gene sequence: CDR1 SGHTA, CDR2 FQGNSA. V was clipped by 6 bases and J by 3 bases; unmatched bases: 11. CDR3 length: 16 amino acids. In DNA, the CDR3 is TGTGCCAGCAGGGGAGAGGGGGCCAAGAACTACAATGAGCAGTTCTTC. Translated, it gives CASRGEGAKNYNEQFF.

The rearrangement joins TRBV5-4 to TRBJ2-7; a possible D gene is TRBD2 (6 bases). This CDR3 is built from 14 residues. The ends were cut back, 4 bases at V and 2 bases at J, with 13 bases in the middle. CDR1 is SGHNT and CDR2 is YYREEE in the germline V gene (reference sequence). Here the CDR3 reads CASSGPGEPYEQYF. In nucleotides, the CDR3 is TGTGCCAGCAGCGGGCCGGGGGAACCCTACGAGCAGTACTTC.

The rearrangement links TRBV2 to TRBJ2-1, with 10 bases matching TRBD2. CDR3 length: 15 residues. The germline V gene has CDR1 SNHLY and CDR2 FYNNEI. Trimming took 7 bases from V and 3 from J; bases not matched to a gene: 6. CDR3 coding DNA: TGTGCCAGCACAAGCGGGAGGGCCAGCTACAATGAGCAGTTCTTC. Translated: CASTSGRASYNEQFF.

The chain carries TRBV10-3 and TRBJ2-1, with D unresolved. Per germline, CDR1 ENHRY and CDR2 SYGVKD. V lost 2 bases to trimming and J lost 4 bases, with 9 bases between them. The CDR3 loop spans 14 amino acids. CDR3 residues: CAISEGRTYNEQFF. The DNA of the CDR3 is TGTGCCATCAGTGAGGGGCGTACGTACAATGAGCAGTTCTTC.

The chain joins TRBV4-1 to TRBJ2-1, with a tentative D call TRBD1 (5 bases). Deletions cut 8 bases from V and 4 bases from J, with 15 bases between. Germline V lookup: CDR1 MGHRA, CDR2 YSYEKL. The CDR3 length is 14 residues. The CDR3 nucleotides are TGCGCCAGCTCACCCAGGGTGGCGTACAATGAGCAGTTCTTC. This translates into CASSPRVAYNEQFF.

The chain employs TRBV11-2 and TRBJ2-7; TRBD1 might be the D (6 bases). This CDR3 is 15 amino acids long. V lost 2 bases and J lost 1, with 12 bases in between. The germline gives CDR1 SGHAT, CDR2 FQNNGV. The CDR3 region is CASSLSRGGSYEQYF. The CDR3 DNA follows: TGTGCCAGCAGCTTAAGCCGAGGGGGTTCCTACGAGCAGTACTTC.

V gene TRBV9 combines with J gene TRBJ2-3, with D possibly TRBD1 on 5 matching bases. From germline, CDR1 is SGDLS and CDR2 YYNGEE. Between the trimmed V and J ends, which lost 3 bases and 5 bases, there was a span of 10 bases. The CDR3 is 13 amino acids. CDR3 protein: CASSGPGQDTQYF. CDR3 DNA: TGTGCCAGCAGCGGTCCCGGACAAGATACGCAGTATTTT. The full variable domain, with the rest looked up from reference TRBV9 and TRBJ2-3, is DSGVTQTPKHLITATGQRVTLRCSPRSGDLSVYWYQQSLDQGLQFLIQYYNGEERAKGNILERFSAQQFPDLHSELNLSSLELGDSALYFCASSGPGQDTQYFGPGTRLTVL.

The CDR3 DNA is TGCGCCAGCAGCCAAGAACAGGGTTATGGCTACACCTTC. It specifies CASSQEQGYGYTF. The chain links TRBV4-1 to TRBJ1-2, with a possible D match to TRBD1 (6 bases). CDR3 length equals 13 residues. Trimming removed 0 bases from V and 5 bases from J, with 7 bases in between. CDR1 is MGHRA and CDR2 is YSYEKL in the germline V gene.